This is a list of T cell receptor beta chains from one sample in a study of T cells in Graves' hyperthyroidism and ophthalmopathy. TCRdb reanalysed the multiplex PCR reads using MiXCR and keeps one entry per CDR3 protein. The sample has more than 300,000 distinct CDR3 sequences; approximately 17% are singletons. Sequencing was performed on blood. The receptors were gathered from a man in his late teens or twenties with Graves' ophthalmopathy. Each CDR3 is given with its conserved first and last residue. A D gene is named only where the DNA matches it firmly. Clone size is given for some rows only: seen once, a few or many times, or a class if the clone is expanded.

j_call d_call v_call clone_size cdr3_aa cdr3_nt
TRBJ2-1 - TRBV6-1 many CASRRGRLVNEQFF TGTGCCAGCAGGAGGGGCCGGTTGGTCAATGAGCAGTTCTTC
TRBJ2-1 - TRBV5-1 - CASSLAGFYNEQFF TGCGCCAGCAGCTTGGCAGGGTTTTACAATGAGCAGTTCTTC
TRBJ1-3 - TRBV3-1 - CASSQDPQGNTIYF TGTGCCAGCAGCCAAGATCCCCAGGGAAACACCATATATTTT
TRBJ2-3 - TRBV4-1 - CASSQDLWTSDTQYF TGCGCCAGCAGCCAAGATCTTTGGACATCGGATACGCAGTATTTT
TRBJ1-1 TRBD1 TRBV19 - CASSPRTGEAFF TGTGCCAGTAGTCCCCGGACAGGGGAAGCTTTCTTT
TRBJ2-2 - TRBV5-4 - CASTHKNTGELFF TGTGCCAGCACCCACAAGAACACCGGGGAGCTGTTTTTT
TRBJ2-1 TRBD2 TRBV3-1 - CASRLAVANEQFF TGTGCCAGCCGACTAGCGGTTGCCAATGAGCAGTTCTTC
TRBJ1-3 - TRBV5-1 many CASSPTGISGNTIYF TGCGCCAGCAGCCCGACAGGCATCTCTGGAAACACCATATATTTT
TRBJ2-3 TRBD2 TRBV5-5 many CASSVTGTSTYSSTDTQYF TGTGCCAGCAGCGTAACCGGGACTAGTACTTATTCAAGCACAGATACGCAGTATTTT
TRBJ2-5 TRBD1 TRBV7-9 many CASSQTGLLYQETQYF TGTGCCAGCAGCCAGACAGGGTTGTTGTACCAAGAGACCCAGTACTTC
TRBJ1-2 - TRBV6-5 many CASSYSVYSANYGYTF TGTGCCAGCAGTTACAGTGTGTACAGCGCTAACTATGGCTACACCTTC
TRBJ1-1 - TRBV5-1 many CASAGTLNTEAFF TGCGCCAGCGCCGGGACACTGAACACTGAAGCTTTCTTT
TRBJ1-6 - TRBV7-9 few CASSLVGLRDSPLHF TGTGCCAGCAGCTTAGTAGGGTTAAGAGACTCACCCCTCCACTTT
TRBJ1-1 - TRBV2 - CASRGPGRSNTEAFF TGTGCCAGCAGGGGCCCGGGGCGGTCGAACACTGAAGCTTTCTTT
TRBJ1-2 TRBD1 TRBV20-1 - CSARIRDRGNYGYTF TGCAGTGCTAGAATCCGGGACAGGGGTAACTATGGCTACACCTTC
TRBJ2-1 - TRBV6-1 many CASSEEATYNEQFF TGTGCCAGCAGTGAGGAGGCCACCTACAATGAGCAGTTCTTC
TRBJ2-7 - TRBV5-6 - CASSLVRGGYEQYF TGTGCCAGCAGCTTGGTCAGGGGTGGATACGAGCAGTACTTC
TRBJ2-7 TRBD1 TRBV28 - CATSYGTGSYEQYF TGTGCCACCTCTTACGGGACAGGGTCCTACGAGCAGTACTTC
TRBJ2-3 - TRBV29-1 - CSVNGGGDTQYF TGCAGCGTTAACGGGGGTGGAGATACGCAGTATTTT
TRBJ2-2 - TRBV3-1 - CASSQEPRANTGELFF TGTGCCAGCAGCCAAGAGCCCAGGGCGAACACCGGGGAGCTGTTTTTT
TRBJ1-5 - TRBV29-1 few CSAGGTGNQPQHF TGCAGCGCTGGGGGCACAGGGAATCAGCCCCAGCATTTT
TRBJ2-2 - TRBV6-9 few CASSETVPNTGELFF TGTGCCAGCAGTGAGACGGTCCCGAACACCGGGGAGCTGTTTTTT
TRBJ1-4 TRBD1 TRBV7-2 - CASSSDRALGKLFF TGTGCCAGCAGCTCCGACAGGGCGTTGGGAAAACTGTTTTTT
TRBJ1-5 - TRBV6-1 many CASSSAQAHNQPQHF TGTGCCAGCAGTTCTGCGCAGGCTCACAATCAGCCCCAGCATTTT
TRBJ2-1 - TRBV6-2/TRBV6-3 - CVSRLDHPEQFF TGTGTCAGCCGATTGGACCACCCGGAGCAGTTCTTC
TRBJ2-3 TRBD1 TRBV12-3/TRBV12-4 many CASSLRGGQGYGDTQYF TGTGCCAGCAGTTTAAGGGGGGGACAGGGCTACGGAGATACGCAGTATTTT
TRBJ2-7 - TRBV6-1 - CASTKTTYEQYF TGTGCCAGCACCAAGACAACCTACGAGCAGTACTTC
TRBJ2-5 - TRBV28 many CASSFFHETQYF TGTGCCAGCAGTTTCTTTCATGAGACCCAGTACTTC
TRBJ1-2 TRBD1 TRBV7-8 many CASSLARVGQGTNYGYTF TGTGCCAGCAGCTTAGCCAGAGTGGGACAGGGGACTAACTATGGCTACACCTTC
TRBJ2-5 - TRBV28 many CASSALSGTQYF TGTGCCAGCAGTGCCCTCTCGGGGACCCAGTACTTC
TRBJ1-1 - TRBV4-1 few CASSHLGGTEAFF TGCGCCAGCAGCCATCTAGGCGGGACTGAAGCTTTCTTT
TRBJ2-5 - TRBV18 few CASSPLYRAGGTQYF TGTGCCAGCTCACCACTTTACCGGGCTGGTGGGACCCAGTACTTC
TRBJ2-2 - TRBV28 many CASSLRRSGELFF TGTGCCAGCAGTTTGCGGCGATCCGGGGAGCTGTTTTTT
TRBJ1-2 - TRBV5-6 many CASSYMTDNYGYTF TGTGCCAGCAGCTACATGACCGATAACTATGGCTACACCTTC
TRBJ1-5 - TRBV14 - CASSQAGRYSNQPQHF TGTGCCAGCAGCCAAGCGGGACGTTATAGCAATCAGCCCCAGCATTTT
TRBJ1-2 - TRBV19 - CASSIQGSYGYTF TGTGCCAGTAGTATACAGGGCTCCTATGGCTACACCTTC
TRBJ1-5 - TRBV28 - CASSLSAGSQHF TGTGCCAGCAGTTTATCCGCAGGGTCCCAGCATTTT
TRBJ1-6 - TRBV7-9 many CASSLPAPNSPLHF TGTGCCAGCAGCCTTCCGGCGCCCAATTCACCCCTCCACTTT
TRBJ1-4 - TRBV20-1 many CSANRLSGEKLFF TGCAGTGCCAACCGGCTCTCGGGAGAAAAACTGTTTTTT
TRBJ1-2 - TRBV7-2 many CASSPNPPYGYTF TGTGCCAGCAGCCCGAACCCTCCCTATGGCTACACCTTC